This TCR beta chain is drawn from a study of Ad26.COV2.S vaccination and SARS-CoV-2 variants. Study at large: Intramuscular Ad26.COV2.S at 5x10^10 or 1x10^11 viral particles.

CDR1 is LGHDT, CDR2 YNNKEL, per germline (reference sequence). The CDR3 spans 13 residues. V was clipped by 2 bases and J by 0 bases, with 3 bases between them. Using immunoSEQ multiplex PCR, the repertoire was profiled, and TCRdb retains in-frame clones only, with some absent. In the table there are 350,000 to 400,000 clones, roughly 90% of which are singletons. Treatment reported: 19 received Ad26.COV2.S at low or high dose, single or two shots; 5 received placebo; per-sample allocation not given. Each sample was drawn 63 days after the first injection (of vaccine or placebo). The starting material was peripheral blood, obtained in a trial of Ad26.COV2.S vaccine versus placebo. The origin of this receptor is a person between 18 and 65 years old who received the Ad26.COV2.S COVID-19 vaccine or a placebo. V usage is TRBV3-1 (or the pseudogene TRBV3-2) and J usage is TRBJ2-3; D unresolved. Here the CDR3 reads CASSQYSTDTQYF. The CDR3 region has the DNA TGTGCCAGCAGCCAATACAGCACAGATACGCAGTATTTT.